Presented here are 7 T cell receptor beta chains from one specimen sequenced in a study of CDR3 diversity in severe acne. MiXCR was run by TCRdb on the PCR reads, yielding one entry per CDR3 protein. This sample has more than 80,000 distinct CDR3 sequences, with about 53% found just once. Source material: blood. The source is a male donor with severe acne vulgaris.

This clonotype occurred many times. The V and J genes are TRBV15 and TRBJ2-6, with a possible D match to TRBD2 (5 bases). CDR3 size: 16 residues. V lost 5 bases to trimming and J lost 1 base, with 12 bases between them. Germline CDR1 is LNHNV and CDR2 is YYDKDF (reference sequence). CDR3 residues: CATSPTTGSGANVLTF. CDR3 coding DNA: TGTGCCACCAGCCCGACGACGGGGTCTGGGGCCAACGTCCTGACTTTC.

The chain uses TRBV19 and TRBJ1-2; 7 nucleotides agree with TRBD1. CDR3 length: 15 amino acids. From germline, CDR1 is LNHDA and CDR2 SQIVND (reference sequence). Trimming cost V 3 bases and J 4 bases; bases outside gene matches: 8. CDR3 coding DNA: TGTGCCAGTAGTATCGACAAGGGACAGATCTATGGCTACACCTTC. It is translated as CASSIDKGQIYGYTF.

A word on this clonotype: This could be a read error, since a much larger clone is one nucleotide away. The J gene is TRBJ2-2, the V gene TRBV19, with 8 bases identical to TRBD1. Germline CDR1 and CDR2: LNHDA and SQIVND (reference sequence). The CDR3 spans 13 residues. This CDR3 reads CASSTQGAGGLFF. CDR3 nucleotide sequence: TGTGCCAGTAGTACCCAGGGGGCCGGGGGGCTGTTTTTT.

The chain has TRBV24-1 and TRBJ2-6; D uncertain. Per the germline V gene, CDR1 is KGHDR and CDR2 is SFDVKD. With 9 bases removed from V and 0 bases from J, the gap between germline ends came to 8 bases. This CDR3 is built from 14 residues. CDR3 loop: CATGSGSGANVLTF. The CDR3 DNA follows: TGTGCCACCGGTTCCGGCTCTGGGGCCAACGTCCTGACTTTC.

The V call is TRBV28, the J call TRBJ2-7, with 14 bases matching TRBD2. With V trimmed by 5 bases and J by 4 bases, 4 bases remained unmatched. The germline V gene has CDR1 MDHEN and CDR2 SYDVKM. This CDR3 contains 15 residues. CDR3 bases: TGTGCCAGCAGTACGGGACTAGCGGGGGTTTACGAGCAGTACTTC. This codes for CASSTGLAGVYEQYF.

Points on this clonotype: Mismatch with germline at one junction end may stem from a read error. This sequence joins TRBV5-1 and TRBJ2-7; D may be TRBD2 (6 bases). Germline V gene data show CDR1 as SGHRS and CDR2 as YFSETQ. The CDR3 runs to 14 residues. The CDR3 protein is CASSPGLGSYEQYF. CDR3 nucleotides: TGTGCCAGCAGCCCGGGACTTGGCTCCTACGAGCAGTACTTC.

V gene TRBV20-1 combines with J gene TRBJ1-1; perhaps TRBD1 as D (5 bases). This CDR3 is 16 amino acids long. Germline CDR1 reads DFQATT; CDR2 reads SNEGSKA (reference sequence). V was pared by 5 bases and J by 6 bases, with 25 bases between. The CDR3 sequence is CSASSPEEGLNSEAFF. CDR3 nucleotide sequence: TGCAGTGCTTCAAGTCCCGAGGAGGGGCTCAATTCTGAAGCTTTCTTT.